The 13 T cell receptor beta chains in this list originate from one sample, sequenced in a study of shared clonotypes between healthy human individuals. The method was immunoSEQ multiplex PCR; TCRdb's version includes in-frame clones alone and lacks a portion of them. This table has millions of clones, around 93% appearing once. Naive CD8 cells lacked CD45RO and underwent positive selection for CCR7, leaving out terminally differentiated effector memory CD45RA+ cells. Sequenced input: naive CD8+ T cells from PBMCs. Receptors originate from a man aged 18 to 35 in good health. Some clones in this sample may be carry-over from other donors' samples.

This chain links TRBV28 with TRBJ2-4, with 7 bases that match TRBD1. In germline, CDR1 is MDHEN, CDR2 SYDVKM. The trim removed 8 bases at V and 6 bases at J, leaving 10 bases unmatched. CDR3 size: 14 residues. CDR3 nucleotides: TGTGCCAGCCGAACCCCGGGACAGCCAAACATTCAGTACTTC. Translated: CASRTPGQPNIQYF.

The CDR3 sequence: CASSFPSGRQGEETQYF. In DNA form, the CDR3 reads TGTGCCAGCAGCTTCCCTAGCGGGAGACAAGGCGAAGAGACCCAGTACTTC. J is TRBJ2-5 and V is TRBV7-9; 10 nucleotides agree with TRBD2. The germline gives CDR1 SEHNR, CDR2 FQNEAQ (reference sequence). The V and J ends lost 3 bases and 3 bases, in that order; junction bases with no gene match: 10. CDR3 length: 17 residues.

The chain carries TRBV10-3 and TRBJ1-1; possibly TRBD1 for D (5 bases). Trimming left V 2 bases short and J 1 base short, with 14 bases between. The CDR3 loop spans 16 amino acids. The V gene's germline CDR1 is ENHRY and CDR2 SYGVKD. The chain's CDR3 is CAISERGVDRNTEAFF. The CDR3 region has the DNA TGTGCCATCAGTGAGAGGGGAGTCGACCGGAACACTGAAGCTTTCTTT.

This chain connects TRBV2 to TRBJ2-3, with D possibly being TRBD1 (6 bases). The CDR3 loop spans 16 amino acids. The germline V and J ends were trimmed by 3 bases and 0 bases, with 13 bases remaining between them. From germline, CDR1 is SNHLY and CDR2 FYNNEI. CDR3 protein: CASSEWGLRSTDTQYF. The CDR3 DNA sequence: TGTGCCAGCAGTGAGTGGGGGCTAAGGAGCACAGATACGCAGTATTTT.

The rearrangement uses TRBV7-9 and TRBJ2-5, with no clear D. The J call may not be correct, given that the DNA end is closer to TRBJ2-7. The germline V gene encodes CDR1 SEHNR and CDR2 FQNEAQ (reference sequence). The CDR3 is 13 amino acids. This CDR3 is CASRRASSYEQYF. In DNA form, the CDR3 reads TGTGCCAGCCGCCGGGCCAGCTCCTACGAGCAGTACTTC.

The chain joins TRBV29-1 to TRBJ2-1; possibly TRBD2 for D (6 bases). The CDR3 covers 14 residues. The germline V gene has CDR1 SQVTM and CDR2 ANQGSEA. V shed 3 bases and J shed 1 base, with 10 bases lying between them. The CDR3 protein is CSVEGTESYNEQFF. The DNA of the CDR3 is TGCAGCGTTGAGGGGACTGAATCCTACAATGAGCAGTTCTTC.

The chain links TRBV9 to TRBJ2-3, with 7 bases identical to TRBD2. Losses at the gene ends were 0 bases for V and 3 bases for J; bases not matched to a gene: 7. This CDR3 is built from 16 residues. From germline, CDR1 is SGDLS and CDR2 YYNGEE. The DNA of the CDR3 is TGTGCCAGCAGCGTAGAGGCGGGAGTGGGGACAGATACGCAGTATTTT. Translation gives CASSVEAGVGTDTQYF.

The rearrangement uses TRBV11-3 and TRBJ2-2; no clear D. The CDR3 consists of 13 residues. Germline-derived CDR1 and CDR2 are SGHNT and YENEEA. The ends were cut back, 10 bases at V and 7 bases at J, with 16 bases in the middle. DNA of the CDR3: TGTGCCACCTCAGTCGATAGGAGCGGGGAGCTGTTTTTT. It yields the protein CATSVDRSGELFF.

Remarks on this clone: A read error may account for a junction end that differs from germline. The rearrangement links TRBV15 to TRBJ2-3; the D gene is possibly TRBD2 (5 bases). The CDR3 contains 14 residues. CDR1 and CDR2 from the germline V gene are LNHNV and YYDKDF (reference sequence). CDR3 residues: CATSRFPSRDTQYF. The CDR3 region has the DNA TGTGCCACCAGCCGGTTTCCTAGCAGAGATACGCAGTATTTT.

The gene calls are TRBV27 and TRBJ2-7; TRBD2 is a possible D gene (6 bases). The ends were cut back, 0 bases at V and 2 bases at J, with 14 bases in the middle. Germline loops: CDR1 MNHEY, CDR2 SMNVEV (reference sequence). The CDR3 totals 16 residues. The CDR3 loop reads CASSLSAGLAAYEQYF. CDR3 sequence (DNA): TGTGCCAGCAGTTTATCGGCGGGACTTGCAGCCTACGAGCAGTACTTC.

This clone occurred once. The CDR3 sequence is CASSEAASGRGIETQYF. The CDR3 DNA sequence: TGTGCCAGCAGTGAAGCGGCTAGCGGGAGGGGTATAGAGACCCAGTACTTC. The gene calls are TRBV6-1 and TRBJ2-5; 12 nucleotides agree with TRBD2. V lost 0 bases, J lost 4 bases, and 6 bases stayed unmatched. Germline values: CDR1 MNHNS, CDR2 SASEGT. This CDR3 spans 17 amino acids.

The chain couples TRBV28 to TRBJ2-1; weak D call: TRBD1 (5 bases). Trimming removed 6 bases at V and 5 bases at J, with 14 bases between. Germline CDR1 reads MDHEN; CDR2 reads SYDVKM. This CDR3 has 14 residues. CDR3 sequence (DNA): TGTGCCAGCAGAGGGTGGGGCCGCGACAATGAGCAGTTCTTC. Residues: CASRGWGRDNEQFF.

The V and J genes are TRBV15 and TRBJ1-2; TRBD1 is a possible D gene (5 bases). Trimming stripped 1 base from V and 2 bases from J, with 14 bases between. CDR3 length equals 16 residues. Germline assignment: CDR1 LNHNV and CDR2 YYDKDF (reference sequence). The CDR3 loop reads CATSRVPAGRNYGYTF. In DNA, the CDR3 is TGTGCCACCAGCAGAGTCCCCGCAGGGAGGAACTATGGCTACACCTTC. The complete variable domain, with remaining parts taken from reference TRBV15 and TRBJ1-2, reads DAMVIQNPRYQVTQFGKPVTLSCSQTLNHNVMYWYQQKSSQAPKLLFHYYDKDFNNEADTPDNFQSRRPNTSFCFLDIRSPGLGDTAMYLCATSRVPAGRNYGYTFGSGTRLTVV.